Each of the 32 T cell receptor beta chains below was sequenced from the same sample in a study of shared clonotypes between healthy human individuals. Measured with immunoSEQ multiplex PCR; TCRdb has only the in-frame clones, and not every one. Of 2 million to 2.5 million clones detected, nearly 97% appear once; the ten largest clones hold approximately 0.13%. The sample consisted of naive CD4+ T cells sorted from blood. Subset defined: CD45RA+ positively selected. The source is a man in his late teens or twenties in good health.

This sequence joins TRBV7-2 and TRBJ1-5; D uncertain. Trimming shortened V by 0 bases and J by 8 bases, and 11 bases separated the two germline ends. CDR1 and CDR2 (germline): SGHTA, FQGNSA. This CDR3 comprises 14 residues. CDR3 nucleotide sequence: TGTGCCAGCAGCTTAGCGGGCTCTAGGGAGCCCCAGCATTTT. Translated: CASSLAGSREPQHF.

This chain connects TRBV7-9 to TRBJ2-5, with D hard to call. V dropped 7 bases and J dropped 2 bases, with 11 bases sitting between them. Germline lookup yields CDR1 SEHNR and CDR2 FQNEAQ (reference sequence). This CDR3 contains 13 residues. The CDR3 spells CASTPRVQETQYF. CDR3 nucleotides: TGTGCCAGCACCCCTAGGGTACAAGAGACCCAGTACTTC.

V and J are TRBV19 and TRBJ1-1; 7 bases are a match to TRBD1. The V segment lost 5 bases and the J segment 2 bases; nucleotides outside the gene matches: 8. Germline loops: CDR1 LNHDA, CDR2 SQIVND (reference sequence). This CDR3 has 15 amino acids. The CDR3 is CASSRTGAPNTEAFF. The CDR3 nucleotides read TGTGCCAGTAGTCGAACAGGGGCGCCCAACACTGAAGCTTTCTTT.

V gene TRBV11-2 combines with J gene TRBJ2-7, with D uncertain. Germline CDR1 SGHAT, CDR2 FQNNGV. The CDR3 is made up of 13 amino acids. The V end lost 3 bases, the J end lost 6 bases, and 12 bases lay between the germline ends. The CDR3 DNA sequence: TGTGCCAGCAGCTTCCTCACCCGTTCCGAGCAGTACTTC. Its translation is CASSFLTRSEQYF.

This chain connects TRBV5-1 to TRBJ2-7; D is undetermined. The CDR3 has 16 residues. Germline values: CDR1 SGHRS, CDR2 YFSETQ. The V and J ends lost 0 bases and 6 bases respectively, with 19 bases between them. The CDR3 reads CASSLVVNPAGGEQYF. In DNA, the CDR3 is TGCGCCAGCAGCTTGGTTGTTAACCCGGCCGGCGGCGAGCAGTACTTC.

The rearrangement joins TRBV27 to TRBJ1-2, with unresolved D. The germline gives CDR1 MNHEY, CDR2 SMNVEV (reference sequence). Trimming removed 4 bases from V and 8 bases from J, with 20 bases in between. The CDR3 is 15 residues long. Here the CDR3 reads CASSSPETGKWGYTF. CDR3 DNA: TGTGCCAGCAGTTCACCAGAGACCGGAAAATGGGGCTACACCTTC.

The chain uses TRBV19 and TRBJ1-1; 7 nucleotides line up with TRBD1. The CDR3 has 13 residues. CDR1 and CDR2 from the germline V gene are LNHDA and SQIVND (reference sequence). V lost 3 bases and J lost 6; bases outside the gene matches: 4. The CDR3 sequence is CASSMETGSEAFF. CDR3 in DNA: TGTGCCAGTAGTATGGAGACAGGGTCTGAAGCTTTCTTT.

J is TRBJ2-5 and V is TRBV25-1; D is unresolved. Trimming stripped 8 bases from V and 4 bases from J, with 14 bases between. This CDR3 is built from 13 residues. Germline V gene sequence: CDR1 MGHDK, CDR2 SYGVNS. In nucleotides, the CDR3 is TGTGCCAGCTCAACCTCTCTCCGAGAGACCCAGTACTTC. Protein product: CASSTSLRETQYF.

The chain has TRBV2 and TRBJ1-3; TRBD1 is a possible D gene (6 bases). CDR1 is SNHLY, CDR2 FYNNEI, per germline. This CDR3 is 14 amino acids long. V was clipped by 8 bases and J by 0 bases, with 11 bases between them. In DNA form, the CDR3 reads TGTGCCAGCCTGCGGGGGCGCTCTGGAAACACCATATATTTT. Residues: CASLRGRSGNTIYF.

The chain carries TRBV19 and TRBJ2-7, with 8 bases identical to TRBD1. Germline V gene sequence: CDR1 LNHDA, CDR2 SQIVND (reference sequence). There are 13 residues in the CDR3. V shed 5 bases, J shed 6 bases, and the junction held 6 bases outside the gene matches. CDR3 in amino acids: CASSPRDRLEQYF. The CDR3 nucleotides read TGTGCCAGTAGTCCCCGGGACAGGCTCGAGCAGTACTTC.

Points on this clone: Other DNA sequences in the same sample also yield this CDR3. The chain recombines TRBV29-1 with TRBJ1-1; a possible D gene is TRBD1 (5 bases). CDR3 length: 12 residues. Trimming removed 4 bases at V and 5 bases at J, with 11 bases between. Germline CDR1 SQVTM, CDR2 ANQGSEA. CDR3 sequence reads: CSVGQGGTEAFF. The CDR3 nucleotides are TGCAGCGTTGGGCAGGGAGGGACTGAAGCTTTCTTT. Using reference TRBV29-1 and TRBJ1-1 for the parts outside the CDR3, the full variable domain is SAVISQKPSRDICQRGTSLTIQCQVDSQVTMMFWYRQQPGQSLTLIATANQGSEATYESGFVIDKFPISRPNLTFSTLTVSNMSPEDSSIYLCSVGQGGTEAFFGQGTRLTVV.

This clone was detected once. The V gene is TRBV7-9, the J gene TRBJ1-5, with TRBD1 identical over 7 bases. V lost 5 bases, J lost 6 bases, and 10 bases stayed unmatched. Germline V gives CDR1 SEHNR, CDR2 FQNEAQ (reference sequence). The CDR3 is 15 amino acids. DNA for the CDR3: TGTGCCAGCAGCAGACAGGGTGGGGGTAGTCAGCCCCAGCATTTT. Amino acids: CASSRQGGGSQPQHF. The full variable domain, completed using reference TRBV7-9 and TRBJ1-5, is DTGVSQNPRHKITKRGQNVTFRCDPISEHNRLYWYRQTLGQGPEFLTYFQNEAQLEKSRLLSDRFSAERPKGSFSTLEIQRTEQGDSAMYLCASSRQGGGSQPQHFGDGTRLSIL.

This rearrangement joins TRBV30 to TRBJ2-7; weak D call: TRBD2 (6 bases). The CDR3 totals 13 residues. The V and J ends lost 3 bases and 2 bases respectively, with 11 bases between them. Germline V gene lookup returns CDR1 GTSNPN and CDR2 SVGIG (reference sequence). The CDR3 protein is CAWSPGEAYEQYF. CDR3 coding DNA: TGTGCCTGGAGCCCCGGGGAGGCCTACGAGCAGTACTTC.

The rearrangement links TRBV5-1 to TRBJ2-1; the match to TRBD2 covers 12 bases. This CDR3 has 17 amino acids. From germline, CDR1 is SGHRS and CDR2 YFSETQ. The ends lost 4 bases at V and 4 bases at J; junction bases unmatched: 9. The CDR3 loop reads CASSQRLAGDPYNEQFF. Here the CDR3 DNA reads TGCGCCAGCAGCCAGAGACTAGCGGGAGACCCTTACAATGAGCAGTTCTTC.

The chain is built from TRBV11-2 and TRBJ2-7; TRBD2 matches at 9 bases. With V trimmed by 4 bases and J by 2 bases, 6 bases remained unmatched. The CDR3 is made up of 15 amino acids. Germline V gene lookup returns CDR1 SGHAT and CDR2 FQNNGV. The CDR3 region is CASSSISGGAYEQYF. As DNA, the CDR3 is TGTGCCAGCAGCTCAATTAGCGGGGGAGCCTACGAGCAGTACTTC.

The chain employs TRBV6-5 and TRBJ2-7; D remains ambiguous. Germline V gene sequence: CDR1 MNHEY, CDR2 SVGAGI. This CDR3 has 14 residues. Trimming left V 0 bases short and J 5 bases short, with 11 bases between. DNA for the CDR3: TGTGCCAGCAGTTACTCGGACCTCCCCCACGAGCAGTACTTC. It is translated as CASSYSDLPHEQYF.

This CDR3 is CASSDLGTSSYNSPLHF. CDR3 coding DNA: TGTGCCAGCAGCGATCTAGGTACAAGCTCCTATAATTCACCCCTCCACTTT. The chain couples TRBV27 to TRBJ1-6, with D uncertain. Germline V lookup: CDR1 MNHEY, CDR2 SMNVEV (reference sequence). V dropped 6 bases and J dropped 0 bases, with 15 bases sitting between them. CDR3 length equals 17 residues.

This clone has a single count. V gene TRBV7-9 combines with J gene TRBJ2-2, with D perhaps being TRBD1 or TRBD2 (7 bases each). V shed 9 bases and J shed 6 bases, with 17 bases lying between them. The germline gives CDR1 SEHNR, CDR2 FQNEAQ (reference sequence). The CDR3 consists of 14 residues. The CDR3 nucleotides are TGTGCCAGTACAGGGGAGGGATCCCCCGGGGAGCTGTTTTTT. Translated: CASTGEGSPGELFF. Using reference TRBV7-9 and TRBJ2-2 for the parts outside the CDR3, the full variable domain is DTGVSQNPRHKITKRGQNVTFRCDPISEHNRLYWYRQTLGQGPEFLTYFQNEAQLEKSRLLSDRFSAERPKGSFSTLEIQRTEQGDSAMYLCASTGEGSPGELFFGEGSRLTVL.

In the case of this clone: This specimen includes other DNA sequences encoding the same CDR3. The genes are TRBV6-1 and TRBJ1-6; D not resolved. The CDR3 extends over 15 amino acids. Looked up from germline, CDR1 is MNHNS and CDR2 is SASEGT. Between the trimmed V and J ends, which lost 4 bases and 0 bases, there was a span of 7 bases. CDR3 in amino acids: CASSGSSSYNSPLHF. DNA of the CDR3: TGTGCCAGCAGTGGGAGCAGCTCCTATAATTCACCCCTCCACTTT.

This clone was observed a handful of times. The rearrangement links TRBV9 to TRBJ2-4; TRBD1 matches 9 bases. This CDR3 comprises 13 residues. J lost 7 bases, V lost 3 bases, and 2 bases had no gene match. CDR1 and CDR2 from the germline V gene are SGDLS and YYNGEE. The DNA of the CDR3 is TGTGCCAGCAGCGCCGGACAGGGGAACATTCAGTACTTC. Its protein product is CASSAGQGNIQYF.

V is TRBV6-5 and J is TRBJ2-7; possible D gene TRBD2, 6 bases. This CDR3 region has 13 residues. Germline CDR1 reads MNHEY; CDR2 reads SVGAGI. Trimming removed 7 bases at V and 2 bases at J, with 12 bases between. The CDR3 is CASTDPGAYEQYF. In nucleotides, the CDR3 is TGTGCCAGCACCGACCCGGGGGCCTACGAGCAGTACTTC.

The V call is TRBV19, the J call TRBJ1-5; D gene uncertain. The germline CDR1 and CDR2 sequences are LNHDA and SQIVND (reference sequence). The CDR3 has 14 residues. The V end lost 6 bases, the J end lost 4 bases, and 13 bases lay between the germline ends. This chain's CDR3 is CASSPNYGNQPQHF. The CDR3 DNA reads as TGTGCCAGTAGCCCCAATTACGGAAATCAGCCCCAGCATTTT.

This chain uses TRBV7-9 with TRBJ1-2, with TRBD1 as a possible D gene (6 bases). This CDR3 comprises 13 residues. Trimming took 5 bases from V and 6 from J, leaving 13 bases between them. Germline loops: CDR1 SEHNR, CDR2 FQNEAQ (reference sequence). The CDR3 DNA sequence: TGTGCCAGCAGCAAGGGGGATCAGGATGGCTACACCTTC. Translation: CASSKGDQDGYTF.

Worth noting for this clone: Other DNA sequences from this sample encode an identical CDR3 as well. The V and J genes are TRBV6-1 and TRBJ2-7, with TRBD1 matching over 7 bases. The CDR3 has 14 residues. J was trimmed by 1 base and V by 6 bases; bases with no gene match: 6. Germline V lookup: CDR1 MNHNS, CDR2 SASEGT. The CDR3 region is CASRIDRASYEQYF. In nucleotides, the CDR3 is TGTGCCAGCAGGATAGACAGGGCGTCCTACGAGCAGTACTTC.

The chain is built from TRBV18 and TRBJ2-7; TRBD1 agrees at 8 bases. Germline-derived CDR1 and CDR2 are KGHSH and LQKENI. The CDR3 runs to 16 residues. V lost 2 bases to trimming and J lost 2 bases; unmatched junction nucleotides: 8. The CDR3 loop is CASSPSGTGVPYEQYF. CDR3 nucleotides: TGTGCCAGCTCACCATCCGGGACAGGTGTCCCCTACGAGCAGTACTTC.

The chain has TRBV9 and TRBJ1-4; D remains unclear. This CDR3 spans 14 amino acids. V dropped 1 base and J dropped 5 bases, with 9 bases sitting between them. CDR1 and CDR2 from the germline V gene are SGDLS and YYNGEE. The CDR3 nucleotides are TGTGCCAGCAGCGTACTCGGCGGGAATGAAAAACTGTTTTTT. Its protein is CASSVLGGNEKLFF.

The CDR3 nucleotides are TGCGCCAGCAGTGCCCCGAGAAGTAGCGGGGGAGCCACAGATACGCAGTATTTT. It specifies CASSAPRSSGGATDTQYF. V is TRBV4-1 and J is TRBJ2-3; TRBD2 matches 9 bases. The CDR3 runs 18 residues. V gave up 6 bases and J gave up 2 bases; unmatched junction bases: 15. CDR1 and CDR2 from the germline V gene are MGHRA and YSYEKL.

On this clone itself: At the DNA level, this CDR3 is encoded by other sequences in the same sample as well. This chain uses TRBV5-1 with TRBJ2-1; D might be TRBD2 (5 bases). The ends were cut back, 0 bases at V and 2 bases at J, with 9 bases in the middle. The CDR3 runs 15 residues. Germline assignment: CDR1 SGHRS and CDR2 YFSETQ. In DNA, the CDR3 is TGCGCCAGCAGCTTGGTTCTAGCTGCCTACAATGAGCAGTTCTTC. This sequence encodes CASSLVLAAYNEQFF.

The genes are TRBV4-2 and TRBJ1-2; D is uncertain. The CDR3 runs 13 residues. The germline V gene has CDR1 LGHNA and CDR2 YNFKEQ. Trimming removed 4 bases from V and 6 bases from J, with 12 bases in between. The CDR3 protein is CASSRNFENGYTF. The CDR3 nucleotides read TGTGCCAGCAGCCGCAATTTCGAGAATGGCTACACCTTC.

As DNA, the CDR3 is TGTGCCAGCAGCTTAGCAGCTGTCCCTAATGAAAAACTGTTTTTT. Its protein product is CASSLAAVPNEKLFF. The genes are TRBV7-9 and TRBJ1-4; D unclear. Trimming left V 0 bases short and J 3 bases short, with 8 bases between. The CDR3 totals 15 residues. From germline, CDR1 is SEHNR and CDR2 FQNEAQ (reference sequence).

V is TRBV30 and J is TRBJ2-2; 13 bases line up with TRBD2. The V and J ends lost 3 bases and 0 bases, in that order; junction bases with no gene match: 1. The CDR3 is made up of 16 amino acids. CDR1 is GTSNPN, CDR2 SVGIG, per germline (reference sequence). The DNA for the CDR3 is TGTGCCTGGAGGGGACTAGCGGGACCGAACACCGGGGAGCTGTTTTTT. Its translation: CAWRGLAGPNTGELFF. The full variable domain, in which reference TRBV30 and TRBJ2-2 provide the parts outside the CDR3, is SQTIHQWPATLVQPVGSPLSLECTVEGTSNPNLYWYRQAAGRGLQLLFYSVGIGQISSEVPQNLSASRPQDRQFILSSKKLLLSDSGFYLCAWRGLAGPNTGELFFGEGSRLTVL.

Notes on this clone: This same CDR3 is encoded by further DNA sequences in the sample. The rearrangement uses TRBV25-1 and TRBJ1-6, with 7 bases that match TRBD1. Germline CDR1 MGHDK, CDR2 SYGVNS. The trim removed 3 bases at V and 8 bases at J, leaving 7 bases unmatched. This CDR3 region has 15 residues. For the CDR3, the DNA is TGTGCCAGCAGTGAGTCGGGCAGGGGGGATTCACCCCTCCACTTT. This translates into CASSESGRGDSPLHF.